The 3 T cell receptor beta chains given below trace back to one sample, sequenced in a study of blood T cell repertoires in COVID-19. The table came from immunoSEQ multiplex PCR; TCRdb's copy has only in-frame clones and leaves some out. The repertoire holds approximately 44,000 clones, with more than 70% as singletons. Specimen: peripheral blood. Source of these receptors: a human donor in a cohort sampled during active COVID-19.

The V call is TRBV3-1 (or the pseudogene TRBV3-2), the J call TRBJ1-5; 9 bases are shared with TRBD1. V shed 0 bases and J 3 bases; nucleotides not matched to a gene: 6. The CDR3 consists of 17 residues. CDR1 is LGHDT, CDR2 YNNKEL, per germline (reference sequence). CDR3 amino acids: CASSQETGTGHNQPQHF. CDR3 DNA sequence: TGTGCCAGCAGCCAAGAAACCGGGACAGGGCACAATCAGCCCCAGCATTTT.

The chain uses TRBV6-5 and TRBJ2-1; the D gene is possibly TRBD2 (5 bases). V was shortened by 6 bases and J by 10 bases, with 13 bases between the two germline ends. The germline V gene encodes CDR1 MNHEY and CDR2 SVGAGI. This CDR3 has 12 amino acids. CDR3 sequence (DNA): TGTGCCAGCAGAGATCCGAGGAGGGAGCAGTTCTTC. Translation gives CASRDPRREQFF.

CDR3: CASSPQGAASGANVLTF. DNA for the CDR3: TGTGCCAGCAGTCCCCAGGGGGCGGCCTCTGGGGCCAACGTCCTGACTTTC. The chain uses TRBV7-3 and TRBJ2-6; TRBD1 aligns across 8 bases. Germline trimming cut 6 bases from V and 0 bases from J; bases unmatched to any gene: 7. Germline V gene data show CDR1 as SGHTA and CDR2 as FQGTGA. The CDR3 covers 17 residues.